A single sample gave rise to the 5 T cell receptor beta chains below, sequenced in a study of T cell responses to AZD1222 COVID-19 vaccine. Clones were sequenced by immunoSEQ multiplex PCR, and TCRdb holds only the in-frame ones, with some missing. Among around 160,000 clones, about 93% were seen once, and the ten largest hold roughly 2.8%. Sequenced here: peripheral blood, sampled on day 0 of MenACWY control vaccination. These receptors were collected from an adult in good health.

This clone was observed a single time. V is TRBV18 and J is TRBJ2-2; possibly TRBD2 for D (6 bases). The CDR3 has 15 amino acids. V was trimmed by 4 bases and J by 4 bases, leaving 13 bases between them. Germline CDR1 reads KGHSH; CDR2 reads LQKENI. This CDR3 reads CASSRDSTGTGELFF. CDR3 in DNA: TGTGCCAGCTCACGGGACTCCACGGGCACCGGGGAGCTGTTTTTT. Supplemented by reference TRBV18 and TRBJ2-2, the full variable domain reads NAGVMQNPRHLVRRRGQEARLRCSPMKGHSHVYWYRQLPEEGLKFMVYLQKENIIDESGMPKERFSAEFPKEGPSILRIQQVVRGDSAAYFCASSRDSTGTGELFFGEGSRLTVL.

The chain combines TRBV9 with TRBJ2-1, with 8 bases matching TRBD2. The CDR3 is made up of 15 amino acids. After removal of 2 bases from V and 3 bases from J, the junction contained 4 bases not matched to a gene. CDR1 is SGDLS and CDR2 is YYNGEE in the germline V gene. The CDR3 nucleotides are TGTGCCAGCAGCGTTTTGCGGGGGGACTACAATGAGCAGTTCTTC. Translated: CASSVLRGDYNEQFF.

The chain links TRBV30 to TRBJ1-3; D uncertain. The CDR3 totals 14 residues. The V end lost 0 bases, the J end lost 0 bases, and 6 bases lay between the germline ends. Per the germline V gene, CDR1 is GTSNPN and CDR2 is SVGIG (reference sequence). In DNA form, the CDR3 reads TGTGCCTGGAGTGTACTGGACTCTGGAAACACCATATATTTT. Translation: CAWSVLDSGNTIYF.

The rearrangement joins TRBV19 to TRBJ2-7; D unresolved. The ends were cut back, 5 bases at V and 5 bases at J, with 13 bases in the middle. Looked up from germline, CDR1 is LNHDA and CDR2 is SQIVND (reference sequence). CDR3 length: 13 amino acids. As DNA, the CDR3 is TGTGCCAGTAGTGCCCGACCTGAGGACGAGCAGTACTTC. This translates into CASSARPEDEQYF. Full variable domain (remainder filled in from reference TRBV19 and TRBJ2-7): DGGITQSPKYLFRKEGQNVTLSCEQNLNHDAMYWYRQDPGQGLRLIYYSQIVNDFQKGDIAEGYSVSREKKESFPLTVTSAQKNPTAFYLCASSARPEDEQYFGPGTRLTVT.

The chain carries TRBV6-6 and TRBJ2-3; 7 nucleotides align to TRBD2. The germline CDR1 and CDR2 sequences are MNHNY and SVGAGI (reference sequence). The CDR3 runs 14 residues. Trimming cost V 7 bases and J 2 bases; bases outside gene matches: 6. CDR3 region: CASNSAGSTDTQYF. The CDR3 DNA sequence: TGTGCCAGCAACTCAGCGGGATCCACAGATACGCAGTATTTT.